Sequencing of this T cell receptor (beta chain) was carried out in a study of tumor and adjacent non-tumor tissue in lung cancer. Study context: Stage I to III disease affected approximately 11 men and about five women aged about 30 to 85. Study findings and constraints: Significantly higher TCR diversity was found in tumor than normal lung.

Germline assignment: CDR1 SGHAT and CDR2 FQNNGV. This CDR3 has 15 amino acids. With 0 bases removed from V and 3 bases from J, the gap between germline ends came to 9 bases. RNA was extracted from bulk tissue without any cell sorting. Newly diagnosed lung cancer patients had thoracic surgery in China, August–late 2014, without prior chemotherapy. TCRbeta libraries were built with three rounds of nested PCR, modified from ARM-PCR. TCRdb recomputed calls from the multiplex PCR reads with MiXCR, one row per CDR3 protein. The table records about 200,000 distinct CDR3 sequences, approximately 74% of them present only once. On this clonotype itself: Its antigen remains unidentified. No conserved phenylalanine or tryptophan is present at the end of the CDR3, so a read error is the likely explanation.

This TCR was sampled from a man aged 55 to 69 with non-small cell lung cancer. The J gene is TRBJ2-1, the V gene TRBV11-2, with D unresolved. Sequencing was carried out using lung tumor tissue. The CDR3 spells CASSLDRSFYNEQFC. DNA for the CDR3: TGTGCCAGCAGCTTAGATAGGAGCTTCTACAATGAGCAGTTCTGC.